This T cell receptor (beta chain) appears in the sequencing data of a study of cytomegalovirus exposure and HLA in healthy donors. Vbeta (60) and Jbeta (13) primers were used in the PCR. Produced via immunoSEQ multiplex PCR; TCRdb's table is partial and in-frame only. The sample includes 56,000 or so clones. For this clone: Antigen: not known.

Study-level points and caveats: Several of the most significant clusters appeared, in a later analysis, to be linked to common viral pathogens.

The CDR3 is made up of 16 amino acids. The germline V gene has CDR1 MNHNY and CDR2 SVGAGI (reference sequence). Trimming took 6 bases from V and 4 from J, leaving 21 bases between them. The sample consisted of PBMCs. The rearrangement joins TRBV6-6 to TRBJ1-2; D uncertain. The receptor was derived from a female donor in good health and CMV-seronegative. CDR3 sequence reads: CASSSRQAGRSYGYTF. DNA of the CDR3: TGTGCCAGCAGCTCTCGTCAAGCAGGCCGAAGCTATGGCTACACCTTC.